Listed below are T cell receptor beta chains from one sample, sequenced in a study of CD8+CD57+ T cells in acquired aplastic anemia. TCRdb re-called the reads through MiXCR, storing one row per CDR3 protein. The top ten clones hold 10% to 15% of a sample with about 180,000 distinct CDR3 sequences, about 50% of them seen once. The material sequenced was sorted CD4+, CD8+, or CD8+CD57+ T cells (not recorded which) from PBMCs. These receptors originate from a human donor with aplastic anemia. The CDR3 runs from the conserved cysteine through the conserved F or W. D genes are given only for firm matches. The size field is filled for only some rows; it gives once, few, many or a size class.

TRBJ2-7,few,TRBV5-4,TRBD2,TGTGCCAGCAGCTTGAGACTAGCGGGAGGGGTTCGCAACGAGCAGTACTTC,CASSLRLAGGVRNEQYF
TRBJ2-1,NA,TRBV7-3,NA,TGTGCCAGCTCACCAAGGGGGGATGAGCAGTTCTTC,CASSPRGDEQFF
TRBJ2-7,many,TRBV19,TRBD1,TGTGCCAGTAGTATAGAGGCAGGGGGCGCGTACGAGCAGTACTTC,CASSIEAGGAYEQYF
TRBJ1-6,many,TRBV6-1,TRBD1,TGTGCCAGCACCCAGACAGGGAGCTCCTATAATTCACTCCTCCACTTT,CASTQTGSSYNSLLHF
TRBJ2-1,few,TRBV29-1,NA,TGCAGCGTTGAAGATCCTACAGGTTGGAATCAGTTCTTC,CSVEDPTGWNQFF
TRBJ1-2,NA,TRBV6-5,NA,TGTGCCAGCAGTTTAGGCGGCTCCTCCTATGGCTACACCTTC,CASSLGGSSYGYTF
TRBJ1-1,many,TRBV5-4,NA,TGTGCCAGCAGCTTGGAACTTGGGGGCACTGAAGCTTTCTTT,CASSLELGGTEAFF
TRBJ1-2,many,TRBV19,NA,TGTGCCAGTAGTACGGGTTCCCGAGGGTCTAACTATGGCTACACCTTC,CASSTGSRGSNYGYTF
TRBJ2-3,once,TRBV9,NA,TGTGCCAGCAGCGTAGGGGGCGGGGTTGGCACAGATACGCAGTATTTT,CASSVGGGVGTDTQYF
TRBJ1-5,NA,TRBV12-3/TRBV12-4,TRBD1,TGTGCCAGCAGCCTAGGGGGCGCTTGGACCCAGCATTTT,CASSLGGAWTQHF
TRBJ1-5,NA,TRBV7-8,NA,TGTGCCAGCAGCGTTGACCTTCGACCCCAGCATTTT,CASSVDLRPQHF
TRBJ2-3,many,TRBV7-3,NA,TGTGCCAGCAGCCCCTCGGGGACCAAAACGCAGTATTTT,CASSPSGTKTQYF
TRBJ2-3,NA,TRBV9,NA,TGTGCCAGCAGCGATCGGACCCGGGGGGATACGCAGTATTTT,CASSDRTRGDTQYF